This T cell receptor beta chain was identified in a study of blood T cell repertoires in COVID-19 (dated by TCRdb to 2018 to 2021). General notes on the study: Samples from collaborators originated in the United States, Italy and Spain and spanned both the acute and convalescent phases of COVID-19. The material from the prospective study consisted of cDNA or gDNA derived from T cells, B-cell-depleted T cells, or PBMCs. Subjects who had been exposed to COVID-19, were actively infected with it, or had recovered from it provided the deeply sampled blood TCRbeta repertoires that made up the dataset. The repertoires were released in a freely available public database meant as a resource for research on the immune response to SARS-CoV-2. Samples were obtained from the ongoing ImmuneRACE study (first 160 participants) and from 1,200 or so subjects provided by 6 global collaborators. The sample metadata nearly always contained a de-identified subject ID, COVID-19 status, age in years and sex. Where HLA class I and class II types were available, the types were taken from metadata supplied by the sample provider, not from assay-based typing.

Study-level results and caveats: The amount of clinical and demographic metadata varied by source and participant and was provided uncurated.

Collaborating institutions collected whole blood in K2EDTA tubes following their own protocols. Collaborator samples were shipped for TCRbeta analysis as frozen whole blood, isolated PBMCs, or DNA extracted from either sample type. TCRbeta CDR3 regions were amplified from genomic DNA by means of the immunoSEQ Assay, a bias-controlled multiplex PCR. The paper's processing steps were these. Nucleated cell counts per sample were estimated from amplification of reference gene primers within the assay. Sequence reads were collapsed and filtered to measure the absolute abundance of every unique TCRbeta CDR3 rearrangement. For each sample, productive Simpson clonality was calculated as the square root of Simpson's diversity index across productive rearrangements. Drawn from immuneACCESS, this table holds only the in-frame rearrangements with V and J called that TCRdb kept. Clones are partly lost; checked studies trace under half to an unresolved V gene and leave the rest unexplained. That table supplies the V and J calls and clone size; D and trimming were determined from the DNA. For this sample there are 100,000 to 140,000 clones; more than 70% appear just once. In total, the top ten clones hold approximately 4% of the sample.

A note on this clone: The antigen it recognizes is unknown. Within one base of it there is no much larger clone, and no base qualities were kept.

The receptor comes from a human donor in a cohort sampled during active COVID-19. Input material: peripheral blood.

This receptor has the CDR3 CASSVGRDSLYF. The DNA reads TGTGCCAGCAGCGTAGGTCGGGACAGCTTATACTTC. The chain is encoded by TRBV9 joined to TRBJ2-5, with 7 bases aligning to TRBD1. Including cysteine and phenylalanine, the CDR3 has 12 amino acids. The retained sequence is limited to the CDR3, 36 bases, with the frame set at the first base. Trimmed from V: 0 bases; trimmed from J: 14 bases; junction bases lacking a gene match: 7. CDR1 and CDR2 were assigned from the germline V gene as SGDLS and YYNGEE.